Following are 18 T cell receptor beta chains from one sample sequenced in a study of beta chain features in type 1 diabetes. Sequenced material consisted of expressed TCRB transcripts (all of the isolated RNA was reverse transcribed). The protocol was immunoSEQ multiplex PCR, while the TCRdb copy is restricted to in-frame clones and leaves out a portion. This table has just under 150,000 clones, around 9.3% appearing once. Source material: naive CD4+ T cells from blood. The origin of the receptors is a man between 18 and 35 years old in good health.

This CDR3 is CASSPLLGANTEAFF. The DNA for the CDR3 is TGTGCCAGCTCACCCCTCCTAGGGGCGAACACTGAAGCTTTCTTT. This chain connects TRBV18 to TRBJ1-1; TRBD1 might be the D (5 bases). CDR1 KGHSH and CDR2 LQKENI come from the germline V gene. This CDR3 is built from 15 residues. Trimming cost V 3 bases and J 1 base, with 12 bases left between them.

The chain recombines TRBV10-2 with TRBJ2-7, with TRBD1 as a possible D gene (6 bases). Trimming shortened V by 0 bases and J by 1 base, and 16 bases separated the two germline ends. The CDR3 covers 17 residues. From germline, CDR1 is WSHSY and CDR2 SAAADI. The CDR3 reads CASSESYPGTLSYEQYF. CDR3 sequence (DNA): TGCGCCAGCAGTGAGTCTTACCCCGGGACACTTTCCTACGAGCAGTACTTC.

This clone has just a few counts. The chain combines TRBV7-2 with TRBJ2-4; 11 nucleotides align to TRBD2. Germline V lookup: CDR1 SGHTA, CDR2 FQGNSA. The CDR3 is 18 amino acids. V shed 5 bases and J 1 base; nucleotides not matched to a gene: 10. The CDR3, as DNA: TGTGCCAGCAGCCCTGGACTAGCGGGCCTCCGGGCCAAAAACATTCAGTACTTC. Translating gives CASSPGLAGLRAKNIQYF.

This clone was counted only a few times. The V and J genes are TRBV25-1 and TRBJ2-7; tentative D call: TRBD1 (7 bases). Looked up from germline, CDR1 is MGHDK and CDR2 is SYGVNS. CDR3 size: 16 residues. The V end was cut by 2 bases, the J end by 4 bases, with 18 bases between. In nucleotides, the CDR3 is TGTGCCAGCAGTGAAAAATGGGGCAGGGGGAGGTACGAGCAGTACTTC. It specifies CASSEKWGRGRYEQYF.

Only a few counts were recorded for this clone. This rearrangement joins TRBV14 to TRBJ1-1, with 7 nucleotides matching TRBD1. Germline-derived CDR1 and CDR2 are SGHDN and FVKESK. V was clipped by 2 bases and J by 4 bases; unmatched bases: 10. The CDR3 spans 16 residues. This CDR3 reads CASSQIAPQGGTEAFF. DNA of the CDR3: TGTGCCAGCAGCCAAATAGCCCCCCAGGGGGGCACTGAAGCTTTCTTT.

Only a few counts were recorded for this clone. The chain has TRBV6-1 and TRBJ1-4; no definite D call. The germline V gene has CDR1 MNHNS and CDR2 SASEGT. The CDR3 contains 13 residues. The V end lost 2 bases, the J end lost 10 bases, and 11 bases lay between the germline ends. CDR3 amino acids: CASSESWERKLFF. The DNA for the CDR3 is TGTGCCAGCAGTGAAAGTTGGGAGAGAAAACTGTTTTTT.

This clone was recorded many times. V gene TRBV4-3 combines with J gene TRBJ1-4; weak D call: TRBD1 (6 bases). CDR3 length equals 16 residues. V was clipped by 0 bases and J by 8 bases, with 16 bases between them. Germline V CDR1 and CDR2: LGHNA, YSLEER. CDR3 sequence (DNA): TGCGCCAGCAGCCAAGAAGAATGGGGGCGGCGGGAAAAACTGTTTTTT. As protein: CASSQEEWGRREKLFF.

The chain joins TRBV18 to TRBJ1-6, with D uncertain. This CDR3 region has 16 residues. V lost 3 bases to trimming and J lost 0 bases, with 9 bases between them. Germline V gives CDR1 KGHSH, CDR2 LQKENI. The CDR3 spells CASSPHPSSYNSPLHF. CDR3 DNA sequence: TGTGCCAGCTCACCCCATCCGAGCTCCTATAATTCACCCCTCCACTTT.

This clone was seen repeatedly, ten times or more. V usage is TRBV11-2 and J usage is TRBJ2-7; perhaps TRBD2 as D (5 bases). From germline, CDR1 is SGHAT and CDR2 FQNNGV. This CDR3 is 13 amino acids long. The V and J ends lost 0 bases and 5 bases respectively, with 8 bases between them. The CDR3 reads CASSLDRGNEQYF. DNA of the CDR3: TGTGCCAGCAGCTTAGACCGGGGTAACGAGCAGTACTTC.

This clone was seen at least ten times. V usage is TRBV30 and J usage is TRBJ2-4, with TRBD2 matching over 7 bases. The V gene's germline CDR1 is GTSNPN and CDR2 SVGIG (reference sequence). V was clipped by 0 bases and J by 8 bases; unmatched bases: 7. This CDR3 has 14 residues. CDR3 nucleotide sequence: TGTGCCTGGAGTGTACGGGGAGGGGTGGACATTCAGTACTTC. Encoded protein: CAWSVRGGVDIQYF.

The V gene is TRBV7-2, the J gene TRBJ2-2; TRBD2 is a possible D gene (5 bases). Between the trimmed V and J ends, which lost 7 bases and 1 base, there was a span of 13 bases. The CDR3 extends over 15 amino acids. The germline CDR1 and CDR2 sequences are SGHTA and FQGNSA. CDR3 in amino acids: CASTPRGLNTGELFF. CDR3 nucleotides: TGTGCCAGCACCCCCCGGGGTCTGAACACCGGGGAGCTGTTTTTT.

This clone was counted only a few times. The CDR3 sequence: CASSVRTSGGPWDTQYF. CDR3 DNA sequence: TGTGCCAGCAGCGTTCGGACTAGCGGGGGCCCCTGGGATACGCAGTATTTT. The V and J genes are TRBV7-2 and TRBJ2-3; 13 bases are shared with TRBD2. Trimming took 5 bases from V and 6 from J; bases not matched to a gene: 11. This CDR3 contains 17 residues. The germline CDR1 and CDR2 sequences are SGHTA and FQGNSA.

The table lists this clone with a few counts. J is TRBJ1-4 and V is TRBV20-1, with no clear D. The CDR3 has 11 residues. The V gene's germline CDR1 is DFQATT and CDR2 SNEGSKA (reference sequence). Trimming removed 6 bases from V and 10 bases from J, with 12 bases in between. The CDR3 reads CSAHLRAKLFF. The CDR3 DNA reads as TGCAGTGCCCACCTCCGAGCAAAACTGTTTTTT.

The gene calls are TRBV30 and TRBJ2-3; TRBD2 agrees at 8 bases. CDR1 and CDR2 (germline): GTSNPN, SVGIG (reference sequence). The length of the CDR3 is 14 residues. The V segment lost 1 base and the J segment 4 bases; nucleotides outside the gene matches: 4. The CDR3 sequence is CAWSAPGGADTQYF. The CDR3 DNA sequence: TGTGCCTGGAGTGCCCCCGGGGGGGCAGATACGCAGTATTTT.

A few counts support this clone. The chain carries TRBV29-1 and TRBJ1-2; D ambiguous. The CDR3 sequence is 12 residues long. Between the trimmed V and J ends, which lost 8 bases and 0 bases, there was a span of 10 bases. Germline lookup yields CDR1 SQVTM and CDR2 ANQGSEA. CDR3 in DNA: TGCAGCACATGGGCGACTAACTATGGCTACACCTTC. Its translation: CSTWATNYGYTF.

The genes are TRBV6-1 and TRBJ2-3; a weak D match, TRBD2 (6 bases). Per germline, CDR1 MNHNS and CDR2 SASEGT. This CDR3 has 13 residues. The V end lost 6 bases, the J end lost 0 bases, and 7 bases lay between the germline ends. CDR3 sequence: CASRRGSTDTQYF. The CDR3 nucleotides are TGTGCCAGCAGGCGGGGCAGCACAGATACGCAGTATTTT.

The V and J genes are TRBV7-2 and TRBJ2-3; 8 bases agree with TRBD1. Germline V lookup: CDR1 SGHTA, CDR2 FQGNSA. The CDR3 extends over 14 amino acids. V shed 5 bases and J 4 bases; nucleotides not matched to a gene: 5. The CDR3 reads CASSLRDRSDTQYF. CDR3 sequence (DNA): TGTGCCAGCAGCCTGAGGGACAGGTCAGATACGCAGTATTTT.

This clone has a count of ten or more. The genes are TRBV28 and TRBJ2-2, with TRBD2 as a possible D gene (6 bases). Germline CDR1 MDHEN, CDR2 SYDVKM. The CDR3 totals 12 residues. Trimming removed 6 bases at V and 13 bases at J, with 15 bases between. The CDR3, as DNA: TGTGCCAGCAGCCTCACCGGGACTGCGCTGTTTTTT. This translates into CASSLTGTALFF.